The 30 T cell receptor beta chains given below trace back to one sample, sequenced in a study of response to subunit inactivated influenza vaccine. TCRdb re-called the RT-PCR reads through MiXCR, storing one row per CDR3 protein. The data contain just over 300,000 distinct CDR3 sequences, roughly 20% of them singletons. The starting material was PBMCs from blood, obtained about 20 months after vaccination. The receptors here all came from a man aged 45 to 70 who received an inactivated influenza vaccine.

The V and J genes are TRBV27 and TRBJ1-4; D unresolved. With 3 bases removed from V and 3 bases from J, the gap between germline ends came to 8 bases. The length of the CDR3 is 14 residues. Germline-derived CDR1 and CDR2 are MNHEY and SMNVEV (reference sequence). CDR3 sequence: CASSFGGPNEKLFF. CDR3 coding DNA: TGTGCCAGCAGTTTTGGCGGCCCTAATGAAAAACTGTTTTTT.

The rearrangement joins TRBV7-9 to TRBJ2-7, with a tentative D call TRBD1 (6 bases). Germline V CDR1 and CDR2: SEHNR, FQNEAQ (reference sequence). This CDR3 contains 13 residues. V shed 0 bases and J shed 6 bases, with 9 bases lying between them. CDR3 region: CASSLAGGSEQYF. In DNA form, the CDR3 reads TGTGCCAGCAGCTTAGCAGGGGGTAGCGAGCAGTACTTC.

The V gene is TRBV11-2, the J gene TRBJ1-4, with D possibly matching TRBD1 (5 bases). The CDR3 is 14 amino acids. V was pared by 5 bases and J by 10 bases, with 17 bases between. Looked up from germline, CDR1 is SGHAT and CDR2 is FQNNGV. As DNA, the CDR3 is TGTGCCAGCAGCCAAAACGCGGGGGGTGGAAAACTGTTTTTT. Protein product: CASSQNAGGGKLFF.

V usage is TRBV10-3 and J usage is TRBJ2-6; tentatively, D is TRBD1 (6 bases). CDR1 is ENHRY and CDR2 is SYGVKD in the germline V gene. This CDR3 has 16 amino acids. The V end was cut by 11 bases, the J end by 0 bases, with 17 bases between. In DNA, the CDR3 is TGTGCCGCCTCGGACAGCGTTAGCTCTGGGGCCAACGTCCTGACTTTC. Its translation: CAASDSVSSGANVLTF.

About this clonotype: The junction shows a germline mismatch at one end, possibly a read error. This sequence joins TRBV12-3 or TRBV12-4 and TRBJ1-5; D call uncertain. This CDR3 region has 14 residues. CDR3 nucleotides: TGTGCCAGCAGTTTAGGGCGGAGGTATCAGGCCCAGCATTTT. Protein: CASSLGRRYQAQHF.

In its sample, this clonotype was seen a few times. The rearrangement links TRBV7-9 to TRBJ2-7; TRBD1 is a possible D gene (6 bases). Per the germline V gene, CDR1 is SEHNR and CDR2 is FQNEAQ (reference sequence). Trimming pared 5 bases from V and 2 bases from J, leaving 16 bases between. The CDR3 is made up of 15 amino acids. The CDR3 protein is CASSPSRDTAYEQYF. DNA for the CDR3: TGTGCCAGCAGCCCGTCCCGGGACACTGCCTACGAGCAGTACTTC.

The V gene is TRBV28, the J gene TRBJ2-7; D uncertain. V was pared by 7 bases and J by 0 bases, with 13 bases between. The CDR3 runs to 14 residues. Germline CDR1 MDHEN, CDR2 SYDVKM. Written as DNA, the CDR3 is TGTGCCAGCAATAAGCCGTCAAACTCCTACGAGCAGTACTTC. Amino acid sequence: CASNKPSNSYEQYF.

The rearrangement uses TRBV12-3 or TRBV12-4 and TRBJ1-4; 8 nucleotides agree with TRBD1. The CDR3 loop spans 15 amino acids. V was clipped by 5 bases and J by 10 bases; unmatched bases: 12. CDR3 coding DNA: TGTGCCAGCAGTCCAGGACAGGGTGGGAGGGTAAAACTGTTTTTT. Translation gives CASSPGQGGRVKLFF.

This clonotype was recorded at least ten times. The chain joins TRBV12-3 or TRBV12-4 to TRBJ1-2, with TRBD1 matching 7 bases. V lost 1 base to trimming and J lost 6 bases; unmatched junction nucleotides: 14. This CDR3 is 17 amino acids long. CDR3 nucleotides: TGTGCCAGCAGTTTAGGACCTCGAAAAGACAGGGATGATGGCTACACCTTC. Amino acids: CASSLGPRKDRDDGYTF.

This sequence joins TRBV4-2 and TRBJ1-1; the match to TRBD1 covers 7 bases. Per germline, CDR1 LGHNA and CDR2 YNFKEQ. CDR3 length: 17 residues. V lost 1 base to trimming and J lost 3 bases; unmatched junction nucleotides: 11. Here the CDR3 reads CASSQAAGQPYYTEAFF. CDR3 sequence (DNA): TGTGCCAGCAGCCAAGCCGCGGGACAGCCCTATTACACTGAAGCTTTCTTT.

The chain combines TRBV15 with TRBJ2-7; 12 bases align to TRBD2. The CDR3 runs to 15 residues. J gave up 1 base and V 5 bases, and 3 bases lay outside the gene matches. Germline CDR1 and CDR2: LNHNV and YYDKDF (reference sequence). The CDR3 DNA follows: TGTGCCACCAGCGTGACTAGCGGGAGATCCTACGAGCAGTACTTC. Its translation is CATSVTSGRSYEQYF.

There are many counts of this clonotype. This sequence joins TRBV5-1 and TRBJ1-2; 7 bases are a match to TRBD1. The germline CDR1 and CDR2 sequences are SGHRS and YFSETQ. The CDR3 contains 13 residues. V lost 4 bases and J lost 3; bases outside the gene matches: 3. CDR3 DNA sequence: TGCGCCAGCAGCGAGACAGGGCACTATGGCTACACCTTC. Translated, it gives CASSETGHYGYTF.

The gene calls are TRBV27 and TRBJ2-7; the D is unclear. Germline values: CDR1 MNHEY, CDR2 SMNVEV (reference sequence). There are 15 residues in the CDR3. Trimming pared 3 bases from V and 3 bases from J, leaving 15 bases between. The CDR3 reads CASSFGPPIFYEQYF. CDR3 sequence (DNA): TGTGCCAGCAGTTTTGGCCCTCCTATATTCTACGAGCAGTACTTC.

This clonotype occurred many times. The gene calls are TRBV5-1 and TRBJ1-4; no reliable D call. This CDR3 has 15 residues. V was shortened by 4 bases and J by 4 bases, with 14 bases between the two germline ends. Germline loops: CDR1 SGHRS, CDR2 YFSETQ. CDR3: CASSLGGQLNEKLFF. The CDR3 DNA follows: TGCGCCAGCAGCCTGGGAGGGCAGCTTAATGAAAAACTGTTTTTT.

This clonotype appeared a few times. The chain uses TRBV6-5 and TRBJ2-7; D unclear. Trimming shortened V by 7 bases and J by 2 bases, and 12 bases separated the two germline ends. Germline CDR1 is MNHEY and CDR2 is SVGAGI. The CDR3 contains 13 residues. CDR3 protein: CASITTRTYEQYF. In DNA, the CDR3 is TGTGCCAGCATTACGACACGTACCTACGAGCAGTACTTC.

The gene calls are TRBV3-1 and TRBJ2-1; TRBD2 might be the D (5 bases). Between the trimmed V and J ends, which lost 3 bases and 1 base, there was a span of 7 bases. This CDR3 has 14 residues. Germline assignment: CDR1 LGHDT and CDR2 YNNKEL (reference sequence). CDR3 in DNA: TGTGCCAGCAGCCACGGCGGGTCCTACAATGAGCAGTTCTTC. This encodes CASSHGGSYNEQFF.

This clonotype showed up just a few times. The chain combines TRBV24-1 with TRBJ2-3, with TRBD2 identical over 8 bases. Germline V gene sequence: CDR1 KGHDR, CDR2 SFDVKD. The length of the CDR3 is 15 residues. Trimming took 3 bases from V and 2 from J; bases not matched to a gene: 3. The CDR3 DNA follows: TGTGCCACCAGTGATCTGCGGGGGGACACAGATACGCAGTATTTT. The encoded protein is CATSDLRGDTDTQYF.

This clonotype has just a few counts. The V and J genes are TRBV15 and TRBJ2-5, with D possibly TRBD2 on 5 matching bases. Germline CDR1 reads LNHNV; CDR2 reads YYDKDF (reference sequence). V gave up 0 bases and J gave up 7 bases, with 18 bases separating them. The CDR3 length is 16 residues. CDR3 bases: TGTGCCACCAGCAGAGATAGAGGCTACCGGAGCGGGACCCAGTACTTC. This codes for CATSRDRGYRSGTQYF.

V is TRBV4-1 and J is TRBJ2-7; 11 bases map to TRBD2. The CDR3 consists of 16 residues. Trimming at V came to 6 bases and at J to 1 base, leaving 8 bases not matched to a gene. Per germline, CDR1 MGHRA and CDR2 YSYEKL. CDR3 sequence: CASRPQLAGASYEQYF. CDR3 DNA: TGCGCCAGCAGACCTCAACTAGCGGGGGCATCCTACGAGCAGTACTTC.

V gene TRBV5-1 combines with J gene TRBJ2-1; D may be TRBD1 (5 bases). CDR1 is SGHRS, CDR2 YFSETQ, per germline. This CDR3 spans 14 amino acids. Trimming stripped 1 base from V and 5 bases from J, with 10 bases between. CDR3 residues: CASSLRGYHNEQFF. CDR3 sequence (DNA): TGCGCCAGCAGCTTGAGGGGCTATCACAATGAGCAGTTCTTC.

A remark on this clonotype: This sequence may be a read error, since a much larger clone differs from it by one base. The V and J genes are TRBV4-3 and TRBJ2-1; D is unresolved. Per germline, CDR1 LGHNA and CDR2 YSLEER. The CDR3 has 13 amino acids. V was clipped by 0 bases and J by 15 bases, with 15 bases between them. The CDR3, as DNA: TGCGCCAGCAGCCAAGATAGAGCTACGCCGAGGTTCTTC. Translating gives CASSQDRATPRFF.

The chain has TRBV7-2 and TRBJ1-2; TRBD1 is a possible D gene (5 bases). Trimming took off 1 base at V and 8 bases at J, with 14 bases between the two ends. The CDR3 consists of 14 residues. Germline CDR1 SGHTA, CDR2 FQGNSA. The CDR3 sequence is CASSLELGPRGYTF. CDR3 bases: TGTGCCAGCAGCTTAGAGTTGGGGCCTCGAGGCTACACCTTC.

V is TRBV6-1 and J is TRBJ2-2; possible D gene TRBD1, 6 bases. V lost 6 bases and J 4 bases, leaving 18 bases between the germline ends. Germline loops: CDR1 MNHNS, CDR2 SASEGT. The CDR3 extends over 16 amino acids. CDR3 bases: TGTGCCAGCAGACCTCGGGCAGGGGCGGTCACCGGGGAGCTGTTTTTT. Translating gives CASRPRAGAVTGELFF.

The chain carries TRBV5-1 and TRBJ1-1; D is possibly TRBD1 (5 bases). The CDR3 length is 13 residues. Germline V CDR1 and CDR2: SGHRS, YFSETQ. V was shortened by 1 base and J by 4 bases, with 8 bases between the two germline ends. The chain's CDR3 is CASSLNRSTEAFF. CDR3 DNA sequence: TGCGCCAGCAGCTTGAACAGGAGCACTGAAGCTTTCTTT.

This clonotype was counted ten times or more. This sequence joins TRBV4-3 and TRBJ1-2; a weak D match, TRBD1 (5 bases). The CDR3 is made up of 15 amino acids. In germline, CDR1 is LGHNA, CDR2 YSLEER. Trimming removed 0 bases at V and 5 bases at J, with 13 bases between. CDR3 loop: CASSQDRRQTYGYTF. CDR3 bases: TGCGCCAGCAGCCAAGATCGGAGACAGACATATGGCTACACCTTC.

The chain couples TRBV5-6 to TRBJ2-3; D might be TRBD1 (6 bases). CDR1 is SGHDT and CDR2 is YYEEEE in the germline V gene. The V end was cut by 5 bases, the J end by 1 base, with 20 bases between. The CDR3 runs 17 residues. CDR3 DNA: TGTGCCAGCAGAAGTCACGCCGGGACACCGCGCACAGATACGCAGTATTTT. It specifies CASRSHAGTPRTDTQYF.

This clonotype occurred a few times. The rearrangement links TRBV7-2 to TRBJ1-5, with unresolved D. The germline V gene has CDR1 SGHTA and CDR2 FQGNSA. This CDR3 is built from 15 residues. V lost 1 base and J 5 bases, leaving 12 bases between the germline ends. The CDR3 is CASSLVPRGDQPQHF. For the CDR3, the DNA is TGTGCCAGCAGCTTAGTCCCTCGTGGGGATCAGCCCCAGCATTTT. Full variable domain (outside the CDR3, taken from reference TRBV7-2 and TRBJ1-5): GAGVSQSPSNKVTEKGKDVELRCDPISGHTALYWYRQSLGQGLEFLIYFQGNSAPDKSGLPSDRFSAERTGGSVSTLTIQRTQQEDSAVYLCASSLVPRGDQPQHFGDGTRLSIL.

This clonotype was seen a handful of times. This chain uses TRBV5-5 with TRBJ2-5; D remains unclear. There are 13 residues in the CDR3. From germline, CDR1 is SGHKS and CDR2 YYEKEE (reference sequence). The V gene lost 4 bases and the J gene lost 0 bases, with 7 bases spanning the gap. Written as DNA, the CDR3 is TGTGCCAGCAGCATCAGCTACCAAGAGACCCAGTACTTC. This gives the protein CASSISYQETQYF.

About this clonotype: The junction and the germline gene differ at one end; a read error may be behind it. The V call is TRBV20-1, the J call TRBJ1-1; D may be TRBD1 (5 bases). Germline V gives CDR1 DFQATT, CDR2 SNEGSKA (reference sequence). This CDR3 is built from 16 residues. The CDR3 bases are TGCAGTGCTAGACCACTCACCAGGGCAACGAACGCTGAAGCTTTCTTT. It translates to CSARPLTRATNAEAFF.

The rearrangement links TRBV12-3 or TRBV12-4 to TRBJ2-2; 8 bases align to TRBD2. The CDR3 length is 17 residues. The ends lost 6 bases at V and 7 bases at J; junction bases unmatched: 16. CDR3 protein: CASSPPGAGGVGGELFF. In DNA, the CDR3 is TGTGCCAGCAGCCCCCCGGGGGCGGGAGGAGTAGGCGGGGAGCTGTTTTTT.